This TCR beta chain is from a study of cytomegalovirus exposure and HLA in healthy donors. Germline V CDR1 and CDR2: KGHSH, LQKENI. The V gene end was trimmed by 3 bases and the J gene end by 3 bases; junction bases not matched to a gene: 15. The CDR3 contains 18 residues. As regards this clone: Its antigen is not identified.

The repertoire was sequenced with immunoSEQ multiplex PCR; TCRdb's copy has only in-frame clones and lacks some. This sample has approximately 180,000 clones, with 86% found just once. Findings of the study overall: In the 130 or so validation repertoires, a later analysis found that first-cohort TCR clusters tended to co-occur.

The TCR comes from a woman under 30 in good health and CMV-seronegative. The genes are TRBV18 and TRBJ2-7, with 9 bases identical to TRBD1. The specimen was PBMCs. The chain's CDR3 is CASSPPNARDRANYEQYF. The CDR3 region has the DNA TGTGCCAGCTCACCCCCGAACGCCCGGGACAGGGCGAACTACGAGCAGTACTTC.